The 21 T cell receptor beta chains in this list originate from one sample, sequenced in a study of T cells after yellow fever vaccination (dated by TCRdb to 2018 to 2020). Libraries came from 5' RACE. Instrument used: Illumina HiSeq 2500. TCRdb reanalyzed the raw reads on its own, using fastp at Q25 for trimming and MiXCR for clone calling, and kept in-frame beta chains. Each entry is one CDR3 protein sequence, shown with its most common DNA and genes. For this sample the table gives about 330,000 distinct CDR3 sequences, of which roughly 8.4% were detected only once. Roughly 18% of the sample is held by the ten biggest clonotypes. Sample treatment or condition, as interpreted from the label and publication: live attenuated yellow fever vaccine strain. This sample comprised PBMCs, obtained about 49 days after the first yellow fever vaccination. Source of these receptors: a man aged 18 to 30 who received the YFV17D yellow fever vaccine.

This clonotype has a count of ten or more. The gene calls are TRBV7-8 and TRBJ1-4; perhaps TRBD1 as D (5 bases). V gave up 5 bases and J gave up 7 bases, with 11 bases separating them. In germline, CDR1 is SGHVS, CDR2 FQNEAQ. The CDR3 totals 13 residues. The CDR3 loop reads CASSPQGSEKLFF. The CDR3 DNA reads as TGTGCCAGCAGCCCGCAGGGTAGTGAAAAACTGTTTTTT.

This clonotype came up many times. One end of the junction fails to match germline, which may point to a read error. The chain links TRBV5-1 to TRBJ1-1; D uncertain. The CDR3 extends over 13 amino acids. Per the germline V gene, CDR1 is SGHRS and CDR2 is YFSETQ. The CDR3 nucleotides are TGTGCCAGCAGCTTAGTCAGGAACACTGAAGCTTTCTTT. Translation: CASSLVRNTEAFF.

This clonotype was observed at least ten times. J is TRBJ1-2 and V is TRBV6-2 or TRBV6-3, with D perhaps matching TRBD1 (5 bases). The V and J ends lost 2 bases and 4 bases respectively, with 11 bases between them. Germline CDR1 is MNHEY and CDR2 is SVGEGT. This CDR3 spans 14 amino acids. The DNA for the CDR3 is TGTGCCAGCAGTTACCCCGGGACGGCCTATGGCTACACCTTC. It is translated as CASSYPGTAYGYTF.

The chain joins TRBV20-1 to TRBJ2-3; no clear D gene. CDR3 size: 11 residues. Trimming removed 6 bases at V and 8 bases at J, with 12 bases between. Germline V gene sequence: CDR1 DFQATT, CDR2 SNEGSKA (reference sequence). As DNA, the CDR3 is TGCAGTGCCAACCAAAGAAGTACGCAGTATTTT. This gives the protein CSANQRSTQYF.

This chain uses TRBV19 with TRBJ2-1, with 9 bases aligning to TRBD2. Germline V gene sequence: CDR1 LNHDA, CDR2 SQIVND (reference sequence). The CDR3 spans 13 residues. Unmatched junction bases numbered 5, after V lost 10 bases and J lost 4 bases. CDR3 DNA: TGTGCCACCCGACTAGCGGCTTACAATGAGCAGTTCTTC. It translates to CATRLAAYNEQFF.

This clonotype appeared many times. The CDR3 sequence: CASSLGGSLNEQFF. CDR3 DNA sequence: TGTGCCAGCAGCTTAGGTGGGTCCCTCAATGAGCAGTTCTTC. The V call is TRBV7-2, the J call TRBJ2-1; D unresolved. The CDR3 covers 14 residues. Germline CDR1 SGHTA, CDR2 FQGNSA. Trimming pared 1 base from V and 6 bases from J, leaving 10 bases between.

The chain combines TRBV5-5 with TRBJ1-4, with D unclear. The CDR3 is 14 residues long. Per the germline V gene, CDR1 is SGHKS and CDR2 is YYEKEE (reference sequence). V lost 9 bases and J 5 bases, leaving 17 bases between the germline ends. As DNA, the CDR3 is TGTGCCATGAGCCCTGAGGTCCTGAATGAAAAACTGTTTTTT. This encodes CAMSPEVLNEKLFF.

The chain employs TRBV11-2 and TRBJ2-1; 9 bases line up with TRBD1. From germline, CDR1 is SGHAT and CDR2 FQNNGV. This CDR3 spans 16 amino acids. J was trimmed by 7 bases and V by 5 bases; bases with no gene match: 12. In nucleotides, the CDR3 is TGTGCCAGCAGCCTACCGGGACAGGGAGATTGGAATGAGCAGTTCTTC. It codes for CASSLPGQGDWNEQFF.

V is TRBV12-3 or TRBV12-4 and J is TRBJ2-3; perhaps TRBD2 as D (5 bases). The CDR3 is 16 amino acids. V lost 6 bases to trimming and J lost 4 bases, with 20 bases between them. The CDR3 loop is CASSGIGELRADTQYF. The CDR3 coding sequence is TGTGCCAGCAGCGGAATTGGGGAGCTACGGGCAGATACGCAGTATTTT.

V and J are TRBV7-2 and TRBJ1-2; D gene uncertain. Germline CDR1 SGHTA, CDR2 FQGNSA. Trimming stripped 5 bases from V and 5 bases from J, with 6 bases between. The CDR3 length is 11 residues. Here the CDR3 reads CASSAQYGYTF. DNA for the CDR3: TGTGCCAGCAGCGCGCAGTATGGCTACACCTTC.

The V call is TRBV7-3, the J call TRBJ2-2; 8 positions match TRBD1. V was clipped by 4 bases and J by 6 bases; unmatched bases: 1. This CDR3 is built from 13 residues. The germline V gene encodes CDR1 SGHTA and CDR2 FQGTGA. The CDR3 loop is CASSSTGAGELFF. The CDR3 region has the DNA TGTGCCAGCAGCTCGACAGGGGCCGGGGAGCTGTTTTTT. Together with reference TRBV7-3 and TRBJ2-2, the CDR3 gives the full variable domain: GAGVSQTPSNKVTEKGKYVELRCDPISGHTALYWYRQSLGQGPEFLIYFQGTGAADDSGLPNDRFFAVRPEGSVSTLKIQRTERGDSAVYLCASSSTGAGELFFGEGSRLTVL.

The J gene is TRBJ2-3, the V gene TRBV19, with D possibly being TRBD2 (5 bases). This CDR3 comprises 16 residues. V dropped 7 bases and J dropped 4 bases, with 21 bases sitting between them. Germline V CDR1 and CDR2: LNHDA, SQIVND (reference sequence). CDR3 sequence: CASTPTTSNVADTQYF. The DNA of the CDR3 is TGTGCCAGTACCCCAACTACTAGTAATGTAGCAGATACGCAGTATTTT. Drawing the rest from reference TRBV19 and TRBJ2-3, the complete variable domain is DGGITQSPKYLFRKEGQNVTLSCEQNLNHDAMYWYRQDPGQGLRLIYYSQIVNDFQKGDIAEGYSVSREKKESFPLTVTSAQKNPTAFYLCASTPTTSNVADTQYFGPGTRLTVL.

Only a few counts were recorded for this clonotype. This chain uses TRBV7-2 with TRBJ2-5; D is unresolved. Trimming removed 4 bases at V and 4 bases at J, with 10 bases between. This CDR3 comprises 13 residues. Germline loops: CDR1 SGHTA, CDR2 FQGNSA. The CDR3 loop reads CASSSQPGETQYF. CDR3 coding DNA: TGTGCCAGCAGCTCCCAACCCGGAGAGACCCAGTACTTC.

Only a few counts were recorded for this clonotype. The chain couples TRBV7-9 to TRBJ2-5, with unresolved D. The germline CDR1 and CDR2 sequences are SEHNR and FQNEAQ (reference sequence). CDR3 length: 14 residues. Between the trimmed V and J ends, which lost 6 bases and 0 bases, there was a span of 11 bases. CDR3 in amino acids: CASRAWADQETQYF. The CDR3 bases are TGTGCCAGCAGGGCCTGGGCAGACCAAGAGACCCAGTACTTC.

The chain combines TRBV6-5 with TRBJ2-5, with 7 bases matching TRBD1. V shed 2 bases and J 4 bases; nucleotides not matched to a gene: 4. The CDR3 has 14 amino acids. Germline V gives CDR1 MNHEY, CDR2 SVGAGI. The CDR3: CASSYRGPRETQYF. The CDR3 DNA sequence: TGTGCCAGCAGTTACAGGGGGCCTCGAGAGACCCAGTACTTC.

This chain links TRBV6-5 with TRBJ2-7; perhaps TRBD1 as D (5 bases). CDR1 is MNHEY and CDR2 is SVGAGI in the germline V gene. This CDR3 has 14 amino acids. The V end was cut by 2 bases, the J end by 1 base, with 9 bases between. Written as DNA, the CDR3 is TGTGCCAGCAGTTACGCCAGGGCATCCTACGAGCAGTACTTC. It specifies CASSYARASYEQYF.

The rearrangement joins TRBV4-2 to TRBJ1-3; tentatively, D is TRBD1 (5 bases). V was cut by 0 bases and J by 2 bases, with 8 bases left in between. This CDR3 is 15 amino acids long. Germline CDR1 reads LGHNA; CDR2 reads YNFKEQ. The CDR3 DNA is TGTGCCAGCAGCCAAGATGGCAGGGCTGGAAACACCATATATTTT. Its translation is CASSQDGRAGNTIYF.

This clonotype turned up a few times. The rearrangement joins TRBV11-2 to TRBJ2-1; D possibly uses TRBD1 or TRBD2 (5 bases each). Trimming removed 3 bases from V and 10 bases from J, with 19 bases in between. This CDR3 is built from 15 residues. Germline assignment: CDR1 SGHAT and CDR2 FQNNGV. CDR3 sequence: CASSLGPNRGKEQFF. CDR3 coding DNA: TGTGCCAGCAGCTTGGGGCCTAACCGGGGCAAGGAGCAGTTCTTC.

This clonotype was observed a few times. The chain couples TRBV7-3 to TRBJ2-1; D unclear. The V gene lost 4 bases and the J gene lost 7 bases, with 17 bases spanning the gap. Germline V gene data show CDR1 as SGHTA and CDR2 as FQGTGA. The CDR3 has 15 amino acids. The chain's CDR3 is CASSSSTPPNNEQFF. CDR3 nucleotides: TGTGCCAGCAGCTCCTCCACCCCCCCCAATAATGAGCAGTTCTTC.

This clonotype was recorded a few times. The CDR3 DNA reads TGCAGCGTTGACGGACAGCTGGGTGGCTACACCTTC. This translates into CSVDGQLGGYTF. The chain combines TRBV29-1 with TRBJ1-2; possibly TRBD1 for D (6 bases). The V gene's germline CDR1 is SQVTM and CDR2 ANQGSEA. Trimming left V 3 bases short and J 7 bases short, with 12 bases between. This CDR3 region has 12 residues. Full variable domain (remainder filled in from reference TRBV29-1 and TRBJ1-2): SAVISQKPSRDICQRGTSLTIQCQVDSQVTMMFWYRQQPGQSLTLIATANQGSEATYESGFVIDKFPISRPNLTFSTLTVSNMSPEDSSIYLCSVDGQLGGYTFGSGTRLTVV.

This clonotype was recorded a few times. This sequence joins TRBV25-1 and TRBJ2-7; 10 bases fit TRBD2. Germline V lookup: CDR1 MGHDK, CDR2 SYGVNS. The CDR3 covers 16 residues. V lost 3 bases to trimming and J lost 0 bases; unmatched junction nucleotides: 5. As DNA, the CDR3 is TGTGCCAGCAGTGAGTCGACTAGCGGGTCCTCCTACGAGCAGTACTTC. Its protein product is CASSESTSGSSYEQYF.